The sequence of this T cell receptor beta chain was determined in a study of T cell responses to AZD1222 COVID-19 vaccine. Germline CDR1 reads LGHDT; CDR2 reads YNNKEL (reference sequence). Trimming cost V 0 bases and J 0 bases, with 11 bases left between them. CDR3 size: 16 residues. About this clone: Antigen unknown.

Sequencing used immunoSEQ multiplex PCR; TCRdb keeps in-frame clones, though not all of them. The sample shows tens of thousands of clones, approximately 88% of them seen only once. Notes on the study in general: CD4 TCRs linked to vaccination spanned spike, dominating at 160-218 and 743-854. Seropositivity was recorded at baseline in only 6 or 7 AZD1222 recipients. Nearly half of spike-specific TCRs reportedly target variant regions that are unmutated in the B.1.351 and B.1.1.7 variants.

This clonotype was sampled from an adult in good health. The sequencing here drew on peripheral blood, taken on day 0 of AZD1222 vaccination. This chain links TRBV3-1 (or the pseudogene TRBV3-2) with TRBJ1-2; TRBD1 is a possible D gene (6 bases). The CDR3 is CASSQEWGPPNYGYTF. DNA for the CDR3: TGTGCCAGCAGCCAAGAGTGGGGGCCCCCTAACTATGGCTACACCTTC.